Detailed here is one T cell receptor beta chain. V shed 6 bases and J 0 bases; nucleotides not matched to a gene: 1. This CDR3 spans 13 amino acids. From germline, CDR1 is MNHEY and CDR2 SVGAGI. In the source study's methods: Amplified reference gene primers provided the basis for estimating nucleated cell counts. The protocol was immunoSEQ multiplex PCR, while the TCRdb copy is restricted to in-frame clones and leaves out a portion. V and J calls and clone size follow that table, whereas D and trimming were derived from the DNA. The sample has over 150,000 clones; approximately 80% are singletons. This sample is part of a study of blood T cell repertoires in COVID-19. About the research overall: Some COVID-19 samples were acute and others convalescent; all came from the United States, Italy and Spain. Sources were T cells, B-cell-depleted T cells, or PBMCs; the material itself was cDNA or gDNA.

The sequencing input was peripheral blood. The sequence derives from a woman aged 55-70 years with acute or convalescent COVID-19. The chain carries TRBV6-5 and TRBJ1-1; 7 bases are shared with TRBD1. The CDR3 nucleotides are TGTGCCAGCAGAGGACAGGTGAACACTGAAGCTTTCTTT. Amino acid sequence: CASRGQVNTEAFF.